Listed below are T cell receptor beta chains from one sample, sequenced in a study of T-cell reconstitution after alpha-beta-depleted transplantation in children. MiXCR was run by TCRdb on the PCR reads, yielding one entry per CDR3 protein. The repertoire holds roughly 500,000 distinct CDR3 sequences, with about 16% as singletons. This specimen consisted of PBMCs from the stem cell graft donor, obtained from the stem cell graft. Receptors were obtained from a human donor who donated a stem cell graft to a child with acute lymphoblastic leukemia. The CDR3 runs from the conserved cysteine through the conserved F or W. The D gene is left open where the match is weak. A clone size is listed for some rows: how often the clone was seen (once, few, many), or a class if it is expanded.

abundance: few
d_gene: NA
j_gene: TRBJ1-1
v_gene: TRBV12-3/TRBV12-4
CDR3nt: TGTGCCAGCAGTGCGGTGGGGACTGAAGCTTTCTTT
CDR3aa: CASSAVGTEAFF

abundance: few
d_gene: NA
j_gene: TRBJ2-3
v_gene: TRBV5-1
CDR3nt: TGCGCCAGTAAAGCACAGGGACGGGATACGCAGTATTTT
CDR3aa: CASKAQGRDTQYF

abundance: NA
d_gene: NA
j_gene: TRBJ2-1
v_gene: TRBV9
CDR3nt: TGTGCCAGCAGCGTATACGCTGGTGGGGCTTGGAATGAGCAGTTCTTC
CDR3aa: CASSVYAGGAWNEQFF

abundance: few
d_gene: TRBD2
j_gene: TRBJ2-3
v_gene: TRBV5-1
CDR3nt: TGCGCCAGCAGCTTGCCGCTAGCGGGAGTGGCAGATACGCAGTATTTT
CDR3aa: CASSLPLAGVADTQYF

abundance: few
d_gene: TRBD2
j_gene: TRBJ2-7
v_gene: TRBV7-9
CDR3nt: TGTGCCAGCAGCTGGAGGACTAGCGGCTACGAGCAGTACTTC
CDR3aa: CASSWRTSGYEQYF

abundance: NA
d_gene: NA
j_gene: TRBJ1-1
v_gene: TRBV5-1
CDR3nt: TGCGCCAGCAGCTTGGATCGGTGGATGAACACTGAAGCTTTCTTT
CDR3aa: CASSLDRWMNTEAFF

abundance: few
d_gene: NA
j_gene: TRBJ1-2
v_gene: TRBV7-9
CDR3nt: TGTGCCAGCGGCAAGTCCAAGGACACTTACTATGGCTACACCTTC
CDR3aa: CASGKSKDTYYGYTF

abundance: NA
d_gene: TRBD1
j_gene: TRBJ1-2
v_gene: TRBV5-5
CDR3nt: TGTGCCAGCAGCTTGGGGACAGGGGGCCGCTATGGCTACACCTTC
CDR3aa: CASSLGTGGRYGYTF

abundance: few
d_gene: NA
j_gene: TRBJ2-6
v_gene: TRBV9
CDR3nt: TGTGCCAGCAGCGTAGAGGGGTCCTCTGGGGCCAACGTCCTGACTTTC
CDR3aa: CASSVEGSSGANVLTF

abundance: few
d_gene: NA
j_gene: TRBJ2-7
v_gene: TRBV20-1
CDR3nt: TGCAGTGGTACACAGGGTGACGAGCAGTACTTC
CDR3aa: CSGTQGDEQYF

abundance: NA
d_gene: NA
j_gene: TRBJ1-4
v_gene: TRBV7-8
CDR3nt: TGTGCCAGCAGCTTCAGTCCCGCAACTAATGAAAAACTGTTTTTT
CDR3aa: CASSFSPATNEKLFF

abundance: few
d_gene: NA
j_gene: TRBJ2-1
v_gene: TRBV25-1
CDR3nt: TGTGCCAGCAGTGACGGTTCCCAGTTCTTC
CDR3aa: CASSDGSQFF

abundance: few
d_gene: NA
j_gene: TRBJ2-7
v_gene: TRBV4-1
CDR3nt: TGCGCCAGCACCCGAGGTGCAGGAGCTCAAAACGAGCAGTACTTC
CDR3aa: CASTRGAGAQNEQYF

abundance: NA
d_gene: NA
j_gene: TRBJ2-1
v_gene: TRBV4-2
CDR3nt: TGTGCCAGCAGCAAGTCCCAGGCGGGGTACAATGAGCAGTTCTTC
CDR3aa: CASSKSQAGYNEQFF

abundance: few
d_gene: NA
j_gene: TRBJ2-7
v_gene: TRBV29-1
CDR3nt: TGCAGCGTTGCCCCTAGCTCTACAGGCGAGCAGTACTTC
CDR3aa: CSVAPSSTGEQYF

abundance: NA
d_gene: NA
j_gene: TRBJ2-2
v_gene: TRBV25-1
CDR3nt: TGTGCCAGCAGTGAAGGTGCAGGGCCCCTGTTAGGCAGGGAGCTGTTTTTT
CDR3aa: CASSEGAGPLLGRELFF

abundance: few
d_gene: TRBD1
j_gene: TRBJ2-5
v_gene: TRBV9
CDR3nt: TGTGCCAGCAGCGTAGCCGGCAGGGGGCAAGGGGAGACCCAGTACTTC
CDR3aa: CASSVAGRGQGETQYF

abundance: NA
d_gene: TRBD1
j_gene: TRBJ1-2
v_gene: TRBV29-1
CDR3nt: TGCAGCGGAAAAACGACAGGGGGCGCGAGTGGCTACACCTTC
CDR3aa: CSGKTTGGASGYTF

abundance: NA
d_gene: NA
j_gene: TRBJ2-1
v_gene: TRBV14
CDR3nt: TGTGCCAGCAGCCAAGATACCGGATTCTCCTACAATGAGCAGTTCTTC
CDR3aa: CASSQDTGFSYNEQFF

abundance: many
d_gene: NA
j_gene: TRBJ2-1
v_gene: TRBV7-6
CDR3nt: TGTGCCAGCAGCTTATTATCAGGGATTGAGCAGTTCTTC
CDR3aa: CASSLLSGIEQFF

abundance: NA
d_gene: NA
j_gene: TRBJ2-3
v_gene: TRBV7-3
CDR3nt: TGTGCCAGCAGCTTAAGGGGGGGACAGGTCGGTTATAGCACAGATACGCAGTATTTT
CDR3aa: CASSLRGGQVGYSTDTQYF

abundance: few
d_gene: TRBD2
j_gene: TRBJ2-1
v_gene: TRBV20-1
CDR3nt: TGCAGTGCTAGAGATTTAGGGACTAGTGGTGGAGAGCAGTTCTTC
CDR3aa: CSARDLGTSGGEQFF

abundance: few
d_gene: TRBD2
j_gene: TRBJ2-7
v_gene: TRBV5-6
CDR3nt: TGTGCCAGCAGCTTGGCACTAGCGGGATCCTACGAGCAGTACTTC
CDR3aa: CASSLALAGSYEQYF

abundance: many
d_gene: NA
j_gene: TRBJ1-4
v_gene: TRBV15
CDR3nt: TGTGCCACCAGCAGAGATCCTCAGCTAGACAGGTTGAATGAAAAACTGTTTTTT
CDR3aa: CATSRDPQLDRLNEKLFF

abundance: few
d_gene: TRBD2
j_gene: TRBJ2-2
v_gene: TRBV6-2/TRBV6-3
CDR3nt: TGTGCCAGCAGTCTAGCGGGAGGGTCGAACACCGGGGAGCTGTTTTTT
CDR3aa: CASSLAGGSNTGELFF

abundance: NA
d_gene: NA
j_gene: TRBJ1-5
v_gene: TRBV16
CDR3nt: TGTGCCAGCAGCCAATCTGCTAGCAATCAGCCCCAGCATTTT
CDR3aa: CASSQSASNQPQHF

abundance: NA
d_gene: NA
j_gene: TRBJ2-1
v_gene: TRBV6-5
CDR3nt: TGTGCCAGCACTTGGGCGACCCGATACAATGAGCAGTTCTTC
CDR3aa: CASTWATRYNEQFF

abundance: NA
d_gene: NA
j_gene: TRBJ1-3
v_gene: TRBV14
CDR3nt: TGTGCCAGCAGCCCTACAATGGGATGGTCCTCTGGAAACACCATATATTTT
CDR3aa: CASSPTMGWSSGNTIYF

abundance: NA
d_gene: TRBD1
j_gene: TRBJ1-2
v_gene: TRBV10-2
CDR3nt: TGCGCCAGCAGGGGACAGGGGGGCCTATATGGCTACACCTTC
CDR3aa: CASRGQGGLYGYTF

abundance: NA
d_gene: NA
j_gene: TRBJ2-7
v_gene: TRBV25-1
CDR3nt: TGTGCCAGCAGTGAATATAACCAAGACTACGAGCAGTACTTC
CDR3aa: CASSEYNQDYEQYF

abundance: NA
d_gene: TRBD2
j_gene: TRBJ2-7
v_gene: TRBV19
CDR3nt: TGTGCCAGTTCTGTAGCGGGACCGTTCTACGAGCAGTACTTC
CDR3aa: CASSVAGPFYEQYF

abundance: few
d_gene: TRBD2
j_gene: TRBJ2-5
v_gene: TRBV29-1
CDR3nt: TGCAGCGTTGAGAGACAGCTAGCGGGAGGTCTCCAAGAGACCCAGTACTTC
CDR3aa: CSVERQLAGGLQETQYF

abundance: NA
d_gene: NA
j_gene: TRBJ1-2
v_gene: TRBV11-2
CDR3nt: TGTGCCAGCAGCTTATCTTCCTGGGGATGGGGGGGCTACACCTTC
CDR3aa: CASSLSSWGWGGYTF

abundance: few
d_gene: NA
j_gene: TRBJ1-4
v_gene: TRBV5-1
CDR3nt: TGCGCCAGCAGCACCACCGGGACCAGGAGTGAAAAACTGTTTTTT
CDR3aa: CASSTTGTRSEKLFF

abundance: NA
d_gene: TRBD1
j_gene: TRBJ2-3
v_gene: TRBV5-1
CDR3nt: TGCGCCAGCAGCCCCGGATGGCAGGGGGATACGTCCAATACGCAGTATTTT
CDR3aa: CASSPGWQGDTSNTQYF

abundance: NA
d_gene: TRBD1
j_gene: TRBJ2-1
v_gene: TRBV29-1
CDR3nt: TGCAGCGTTTTAACGACAGGGCCCACCTACAATGAGCAGTTCTTC
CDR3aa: CSVLTTGPTYNEQFF

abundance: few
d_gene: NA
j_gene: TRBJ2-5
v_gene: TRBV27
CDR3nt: TGTGCCAGCAGTCCGACCGAAGTCCCAGCGGTGGAGACCCAGTACTTC
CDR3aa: CASSPTEVPAVETQYF

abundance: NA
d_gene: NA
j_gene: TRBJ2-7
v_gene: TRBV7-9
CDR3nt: TGTGCTACCTCCTCAGGGCACGAGCAGTACTTC
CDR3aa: CATSSGHEQYF

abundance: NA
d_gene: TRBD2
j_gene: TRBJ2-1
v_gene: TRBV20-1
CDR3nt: TGCAGGGCAGCCGGACTAGCGGGAGAGGGGGCCTACTACAATGAGCAGTTCTTC
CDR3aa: CRAAGLAGEGAYYNEQFF

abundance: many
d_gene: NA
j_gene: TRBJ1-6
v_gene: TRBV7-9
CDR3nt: TGTGCCAGCAGCTTAGGGGGCCTGCGGGACTCACCCCTCCACTTT
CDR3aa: CASSLGGLRDSPLHF

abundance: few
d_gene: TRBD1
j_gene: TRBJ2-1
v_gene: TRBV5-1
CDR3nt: TGCGCCAGCAGCTTGACGGGACAGACCTACAATGAGCAGTTCTTC
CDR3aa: CASSLTGQTYNEQFF

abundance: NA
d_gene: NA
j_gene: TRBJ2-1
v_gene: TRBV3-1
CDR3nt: TGTGCCAGCAGCCCGCGCGCCAGCGGCGATGAGCAGTTCTTC
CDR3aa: CASSPRASGDEQFF

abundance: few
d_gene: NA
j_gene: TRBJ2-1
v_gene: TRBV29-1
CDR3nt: TGCAGCGTTGAGGGGAGTCACAATGAGCAGTTCTTC
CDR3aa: CSVEGSHNEQFF

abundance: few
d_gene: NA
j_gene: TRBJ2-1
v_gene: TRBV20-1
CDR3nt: TGCAGTGCTAGAGGAGGCTTACTTACCCCAGGCAATGAGCAGTTCTTC
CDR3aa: CSARGGLLTPGNEQFF

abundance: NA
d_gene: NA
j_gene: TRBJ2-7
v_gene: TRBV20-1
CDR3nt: TGCAGTGCTAGAGATCTCCGGGCGACGTACTTC
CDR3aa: CSARDLRATYF

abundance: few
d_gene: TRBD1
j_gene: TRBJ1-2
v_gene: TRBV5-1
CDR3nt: TGCGCCAGCAGCTCGATATATCCGGGACAGCCTCCTAGCCATGGCTACACCTTC
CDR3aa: CASSSIYPGQPPSHGYTF

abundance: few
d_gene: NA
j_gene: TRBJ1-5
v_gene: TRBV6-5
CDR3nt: TGTGCCAGCAGTTACGTGGGCAGGGGTCAGCCCCAGCATTTT
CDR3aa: CASSYVGRGQPQHF

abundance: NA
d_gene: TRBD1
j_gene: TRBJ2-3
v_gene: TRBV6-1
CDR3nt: TGTGCCAGCACTACAGGGCAGGGGGCATTAGATACGCAGTATTTT
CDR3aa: CASTTGQGALDTQYF

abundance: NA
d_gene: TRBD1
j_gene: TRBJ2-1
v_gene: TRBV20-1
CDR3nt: TGCAGTGCTCCCCGGACAGGGGGTGGGTACAATGAGCAGTTCTTC
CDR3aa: CSAPRTGGGYNEQFF

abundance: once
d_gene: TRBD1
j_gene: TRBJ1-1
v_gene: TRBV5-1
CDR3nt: TGCGCCAGCAGCCCTAGGACAGGGAGGATGAGCACTGAAGCTTTCTTT
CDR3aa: CASSPRTGRMSTEAFF

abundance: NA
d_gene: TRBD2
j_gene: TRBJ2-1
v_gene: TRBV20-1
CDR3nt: TGCAGTGCTAGTATGAGCGGGAGGGCCTATGAGCAGTTCTTC
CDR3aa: CSASMSGRAYEQFF

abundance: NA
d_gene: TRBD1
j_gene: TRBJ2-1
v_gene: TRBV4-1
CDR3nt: TGCGCCAGCAGCCCAGGGGGCGGGGATGAGCAGTTCTTC
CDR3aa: CASSPGGGDEQFF

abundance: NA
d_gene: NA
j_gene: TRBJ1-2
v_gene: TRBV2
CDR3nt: TGTGCCAGCAGTGAAGGACCGCCCCACTATGGCTACACCTTC
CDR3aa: CASSEGPPHYGYTF

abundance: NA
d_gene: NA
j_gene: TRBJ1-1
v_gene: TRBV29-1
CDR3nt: TGCAGCGTTGCTCGAGGTTCAGCCCTTCCTGAAGCTTTCTTT
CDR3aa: CSVARGSALPEAFF

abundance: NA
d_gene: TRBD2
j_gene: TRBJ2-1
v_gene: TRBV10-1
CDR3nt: TGCGCGACGTTCAAGCGGGAGGCCCACAATGAGCAGTTCTTC
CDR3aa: CATFKREAHNEQFF

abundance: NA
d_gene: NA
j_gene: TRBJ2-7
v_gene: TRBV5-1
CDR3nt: TGCGCCAGCAGCTCCCAGACTTCGAGCTCCTACGAGCAGTACTTC
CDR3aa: CASSSQTSSSYEQYF